Listed below are T cell receptor beta chains from one sample, sequenced in a study of post-analysis software for immune sequencing data. Each CDR3 protein gets one entry after TCRdb re-called the PCR reads with MiXCR. The data hold roughly 600,000 distinct CDR3 sequences, with 40% to 50% observed a single time. Sequencing input: blood. The receptor set was obtained from a girl between 10 and 17 years old with multiple sclerosis. CDR3s include the opening cysteine and the closing phenylalanine or tryptophan. D genes are given only for firm matches. Not all rows give a size; the values are once, few, many and, for expanded clones, a class.

d_call	cdr3_length	v_call	clone_size	j_call	cdr3_nt	cdr3_aa
TRBD1	15	TRBV6-5	.	TRBJ2-1	TGTGCCAGCAGTTATACCGGGACAGTCGACAATGAGCAGTTCTTC	CASSYTGTVDNEQFF
.	16	TRBV27	few	TRBJ1-1	TGTGCCAGCAGTCTAGAACCTTGGGCGGTGAACACTGAAGCTTTCTTT	CASSLEPWAVNTEAFF
TRBD1	14	TRBV20-1	.	TRBJ2-5	TGCAGTGCTCCCCGACAGGGGGCTTGGGAGACCCAGTACTTC	CSAPRQGAWETQYF
.	17	TRBV12-3/TRBV12-4	few	TRBJ1-1	TGTGCCAGCAGCCGACTCCAGGGAAATTACATGAACACTGAAGCTTTCTTT	CASSRLQGNYMNTEAFF
TRBD1	17	TRBV10-3	.	TRBJ2-6	TGTGCCATCACTCCGGGACAGGAGCCCTCTGGGGCCAACGTCCTGACTTTC	CAITPGQEPSGANVLTF
.	12	TRBV5-1	.	TRBJ2-4	TGCGCCAGCAGCCCCAGGGGGGACATTCGGTACTTC	CASSPRGDIRYF
.	13	TRBV6-2/TRBV6-3	.	TRBJ1-5	TGTGCCAGCAGCTCATCCCCTACTCAGCCCCAGCATTTT	CASSSSPTQPQHF
.	13	TRBV6-5	.	TRBJ2-7	TGTGCCAGCAGTTACTCGACCCCCCCCGAGCAGTACTTC	CASSYSTPPEQYF
.	14	TRBV5-1	.	TRBJ2-1	TGCGCCAGCAGCTTGGAGGCTACCTACAATGAGCAGTTCTTC	CASSLEATYNEQFF
.	13	TRBV25-1	.	TRBJ2-5	TGTGCCAGCAGTGAACAGTACGAGGAGACCCAGTACTTC	CASSEQYEETQYF
.	12	TRBV28	.	TRBJ1-3	TGTGCCAGCAGTAGACGGGGAAACACCATATATTTT	CASSRRGNTIYF
.	15	TRBV29-1	.	TRBJ2-1	TGCAGCGCCGGACTACAGGGGCGGCCCTACAATGAGCAGTTCTTC	CSAGLQGRPYNEQFF
.	14	TRBV2	.	TRBJ1-1	TGTGCCAGCAGTGCTGGAGACTCGAACACTGAAGCTTTCTTT	CASSAGDSNTEAFF
TRBD2	15	TRBV20-1	.	TRBJ2-1	TGCAGTGCTAGCAGCCTCGGTGGGCCGGGGGGTGAGCAGTTCTTC	CSASSLGGPGGEQFF
TRBD1	19	TRBV5-1	once	TRBJ2-5	TGCGCAAGCAGCTGGTCCGGGACAGGGACGACTAGCAGCCAAGAGACCCAGTACTTC	CASSWSGTGTTSSQETQYF
.	14	TRBV2	few	TRBJ2-7	TGTGCCAGCGGTCGGGATGAGGTTTCCTACGAGCAGTACTTC	CASGRDEVSYEQYF
TRBD2	16	TRBV20-1	.	TRBJ2-7	TGCAGTGCGGGGGGACTAGCGGGGGGTCTCTCCTACGAGCAGTACTTC	CSAGGLAGGLSYEQYF
.	14	TRBV12-3/TRBV12-4	.	TRBJ2-1	TGTGCCAGCAGGTACAGCGCGTCCGGGGATGAGCAGTTCTTC	CASRYSASGDEQFF
.	16	TRBV16	.	TRBJ1-1	TGTGCCAGCGGTTACCGGGACCATTACCGGCCCGTGCGAGCTTTCTTT	CASGYRDHYRPVRAFF
.	14	TRBV20-1	few	TRBJ1-2	TGCAGTGCTCCACGGGACAACCCTAACTATGGCTACACCTTC	CSAPRDNPNYGYTF
.	15	TRBV5-1	.	TRBJ1-5	TGCGCCAGCAGCCCCTCAGGCAGCCGCAATCAGCCCCAGCATTTT	CASSPSGSRNQPQHF
.	15	TRBV11-2	few	TRBJ2-7	TGTGCCAGCAGCTTAGAGTTGGGGCGCCCCCAGGAGCAGTACTTC	CASSLELGRPQEQYF
TRBD1	13	TRBV20-1	few	TRBJ1-2	TGCAGTGCTACTTCTCCCGGGACAGAACGCTCCACCTTC	CSATSPGTERSTF
.	14	TRBV2	.	TRBJ2-3	TGTGCCAGCTTATGGGAGGACAGCACAGATACGCAGTATTTT	CASLWEDSTDTQYF
.	13	TRBV15	once	TRBJ1-2	TGTGCCACCAGCAGAGATTTTCCCGGCGGCTACACCTTC	CATSRDFPGGYTF
.	15	TRBV5-6	.	TRBJ1-2	TGTGCCAGCAGCTTGGCCCGGGGTCGGCGCTATGGCTACACCTTC	CASSLARGRRYGYTF
.	15	TRBV6-6	few	TRBJ2-1	TGTGCCAGCACCAAACTCCAGGGGAGAAAGAATGAGCAGTTCTTC	CASTKLQGRKNEQFF
.	13	TRBV7-9	.	TRBJ1-1	TGTGCCTCCCTGGCCGGCGGGGGCACTGAAGCTTTCTTT	CASLAGGGTEAFF
.	14	TRBV4-1	.	TRBJ2-7	TGCGCCAGCAGCCACACACAGGACTCCTACGAGCAGTACTTC	CASSHTQDSYEQYF
.	15	TRBV14	.	TRBJ1-1	TGTGCCAGCAGCCCTTACTTGTCGGAGGACACTGAAGCTTTCTTT	CASSPYLSEDTEAFF
.	14	TRBV6-4	few	TRBJ2-2	TGTGCCAGCAGTGGGACAACGAACACCGGGGAGCTGTTTTTT	CASSGTTNTGELFF
.	13	TRBV12-3/TRBV12-4	.	TRBJ1-4	TGTGCCAGCGGAGTAGCAACTAATGAAAAACTGTTTTTT	CASGVATNEKLFF
TRBD2	15	TRBV5-1	.	TRBJ2-1	TGCGCCAGCAGCCCTACGACTAGCAGGGCCGATGAGCAGTTCTTC	CASSPTTSRADEQFF
TRBD1	14	TRBV4-2	.	TRBJ1-5	TGTGCCAGCAGCCCGGGACAGCAGAATCAGCCCCAGCATTTT	CASSPGQQNQPQHF
.	13	TRBV10-3	.	TRBJ1-5	TGTGCCAACGCAGGCGGGGAAGGACAGCCCCAGCATTTT	CANAGGEGQPQHF
TRBD2	16	TRBV5-1	few	TRBJ2-3	TGCGCCAGCAGCTCACCGGGACTAGCGGGAAAAGATACGCAGTATTTT	CASSSPGLAGKDTQYF
TRBD2	14	TRBV12-3/TRBV12-4	few	TRBJ2-1	TGTGCCAGCATAGTGGGACTAGCGGGAGGCCAGCAGTTCTTC	CASIVGLAGGQQFF
.	13	TRBV29-1	many	TRBJ2-6	TGCAGCGTGGCCAAGCCAGGGGCCAACGTCCTGACTTTC	CSVAKPGANVLTF
.	12	TRBV12-3/TRBV12-4	.	TRBJ2-3	TGTGCCAGCAGTTTTGGGGAAGATGCGGAGTATTTT	CASSFGEDAEYF
.	13	TRBV12-3/TRBV12-4	.	TRBJ1-2	TGTGCCAGCAGTCAACAGGATAACTATGGCTACACCTTC	CASSQQDNYGYTF
.	12	TRBV18	few	TRBJ2-3	TGTGCCAGCTCAATTACCCCAGATACGCAGTATTTT	CASSITPDTQYF
.	11	TRBV12-3/TRBV12-4	.	TRBJ1-2	TGTGCCAGCAGGCGTGAGGGTGGCTACACCTTC	CASRREGGYTF
.	16	TRBV7-2	many	TRBJ2-3	TGTGGCGCGTCAGGGGGGCAGGGTGTTCGCACAGATACGCAGTATTTT	CGASGGQGVRTDTQYF
.	16	TRBV29-1	.	TRBJ2-7	TGCAGCGTTGAAGTCCCAGGGGAGAAGAGCTCCTACGAGCAGTACTTC	CSVEVPGEKSSYEQYF
.	14	TRBV7-2	.	TRBJ2-3	TGTGCCAGCAGCTTAGACCTAACGGCGGATACGCAGTATTTT	CASSLDLTADTQYF
TRBD2	17	TRBV5-1	few	TRBJ2-1	TGCGCCAGCAGCTTACAATTGACTAGCGGGGGGGCGAATGAGCAGTTCTTC	CASSLQLTSGGANEQFF
TRBD1	13	TRBV29-1	few	TRBJ2-5	TGCAGCGTTGGGGGACAGCTCCAAGAGACCCAGTACTTC	CSVGGQLQETQYF
.	16	TRBV10-3	few	TRBJ2-1	TGTGCCATCAACCCCGGGACCCAGGGCAATATGAATGAGCAGTTCTTC	CAINPGTQGNMNEQFF
.	15	TRBV20-1	few	TRBJ2-6	TGCAGTGCTTATAGAGGGGGCTCTGGGGCCAACGTCCTGACTTTC	CSAYRGGSGANVLTF
.	13	TRBV2	few	TRBJ1-6	TGTGCCAGCAGTAGGGAAGTCAGTTCACCCCTCCACTTT	CASSREVSSPLHF
.	15	TRBV5-6	.	TRBJ2-1	TGTGCCAGCCGTCGAAGGGCCTACTCATACAATGAGCAGTTCTTC	CASRRRAYSYNEQFF
.	17	TRBV6-5	.	TRBJ1-1	TGTGCCAGCAGTTACCCTCTCCCAGGGGAAGGTAGAAATGAAGCTTTCTTT	CASSYPLPGEGRNEAFF
.	14	TRBV10-3	few	TRBJ2-7	TGTGCCATCAGTGATTTCCAGAGCTCCTACGAGCAGTACTTC	CAISDFQSSYEQYF
TRBD1	15	TRBV7-9	few	TRBJ2-1	TGTGCCAGCAGCCACCGGGACAGGGCCTACAATGAGCAGTTCTTC	CASSHRDRAYNEQFF
.	13	TRBV12-3/TRBV12-4	few	TRBJ1-2	TGTGCCAGCAGTTCAAAAGGCAACTATGGCTACACCTTC	CASSSKGNYGYTF
.	13	TRBV29-1	.	TRBJ2-2	TGCAGCGTCATGTATGACAGGTCAGGGGAGCTGTTTTTT	CSVMYDRSGELFF
.	15	TRBV7-2	few	TRBJ1-5	TGTGCCAGCAGCTTCGGAGCCGGCGCCAATCAGCCCCAGCATTTT	CASSFGAGANQPQHF
TRBD2	16	TRBV12-3/TRBV12-4	few	TRBJ2-5	TGTGCCAGCAGTGGCAGACTAGCGGGAGTGCAAGAGACCCAGTACTTC	CASSGRLAGVQETQYF
.	12	TRBV29-1	.	TRBJ1-1	TGCAGCGCACCCCGGGCCAACACTGAAGCTTTCTTT	CSAPRANTEAFF
TRBD2	15	TRBV6-4	few	TRBJ2-3	TGTGCCAGCAGTGACACAGCGGGGGGGACAGATACGCAGTATTTT	CASSDTAGGTDTQYF